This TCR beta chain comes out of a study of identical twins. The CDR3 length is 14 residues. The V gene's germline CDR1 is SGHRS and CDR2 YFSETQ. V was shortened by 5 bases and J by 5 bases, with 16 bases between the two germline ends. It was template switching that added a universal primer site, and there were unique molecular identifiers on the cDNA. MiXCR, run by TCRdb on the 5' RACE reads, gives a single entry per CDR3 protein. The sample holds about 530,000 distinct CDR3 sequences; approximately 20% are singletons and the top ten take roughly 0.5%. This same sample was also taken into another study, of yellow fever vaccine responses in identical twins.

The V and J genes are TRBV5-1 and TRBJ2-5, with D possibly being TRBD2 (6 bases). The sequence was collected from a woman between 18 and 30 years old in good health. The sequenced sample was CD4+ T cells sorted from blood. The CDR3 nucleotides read TGCGCCAGCAGGGCGGGACTCTCCATGGAGACCCAGTACTTC. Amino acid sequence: CASRAGLSMETQYF.